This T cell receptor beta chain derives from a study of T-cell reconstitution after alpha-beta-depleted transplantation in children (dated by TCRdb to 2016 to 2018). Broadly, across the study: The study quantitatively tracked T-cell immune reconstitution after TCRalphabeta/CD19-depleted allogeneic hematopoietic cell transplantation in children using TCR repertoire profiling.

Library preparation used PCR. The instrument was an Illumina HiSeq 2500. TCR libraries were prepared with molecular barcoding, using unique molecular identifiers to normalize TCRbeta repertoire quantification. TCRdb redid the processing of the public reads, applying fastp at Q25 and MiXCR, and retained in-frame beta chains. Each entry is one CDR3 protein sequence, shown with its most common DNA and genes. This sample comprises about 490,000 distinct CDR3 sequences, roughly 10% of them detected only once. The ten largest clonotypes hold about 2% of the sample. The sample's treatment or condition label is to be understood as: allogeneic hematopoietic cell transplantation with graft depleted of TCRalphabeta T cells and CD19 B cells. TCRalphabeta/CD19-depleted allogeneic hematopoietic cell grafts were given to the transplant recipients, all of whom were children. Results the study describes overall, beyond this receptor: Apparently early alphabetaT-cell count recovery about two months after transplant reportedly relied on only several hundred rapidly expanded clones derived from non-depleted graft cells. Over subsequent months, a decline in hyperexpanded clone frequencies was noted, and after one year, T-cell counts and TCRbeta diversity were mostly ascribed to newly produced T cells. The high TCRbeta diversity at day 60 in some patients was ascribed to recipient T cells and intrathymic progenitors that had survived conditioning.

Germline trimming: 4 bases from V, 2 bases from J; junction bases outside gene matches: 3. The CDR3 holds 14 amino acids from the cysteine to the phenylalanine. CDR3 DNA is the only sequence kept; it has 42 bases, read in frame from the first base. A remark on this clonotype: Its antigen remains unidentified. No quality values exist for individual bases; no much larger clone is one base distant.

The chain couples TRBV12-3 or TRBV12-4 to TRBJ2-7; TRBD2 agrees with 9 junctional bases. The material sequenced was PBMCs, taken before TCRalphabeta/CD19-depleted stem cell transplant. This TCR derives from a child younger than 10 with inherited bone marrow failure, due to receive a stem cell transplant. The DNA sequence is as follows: TGTGCCAGCAGTTGGTTAGCGGGGGCCTACGAGCAGTACTTC. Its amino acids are CASSWLAGAYEQYF.